The source of this T cell receptor (beta chain) is a study of T cell responses to AZD1222 COVID-19 vaccine. A word on this clone: Its antigen is still unknown.

Study observations and caveats: It was only 6 or 7 AZD1222 recipients who were seropositive at baseline.

Sequencing was performed with immunoSEQ multiplex PCR; in TCRdb, only in-frame clones are kept and a portion is missing. The repertoire consists of some 130,000 clones, with approximately 90% occurring once and the leading ten covering 6.9%. The receptor's source is an adult in good health. The sequencing here drew on peripheral blood, taken on day 0 of AZD1222 vaccination.

DNA of the CDR3: TGTGCCAGCAGAGGGCGGGAGGAAGAGACCCAGTACTTC. Translated: CASRGREEETQYF. The chain employs TRBV11-3 and TRBJ2-5, with 8 bases fitting TRBD2. V lost 6 bases and J lost 3; bases outside the gene matches: 3. The CDR3 runs to 13 residues. CDR1 and CDR2 from the germline V gene are SGHNT and YENEEA.